These 11 T cell receptor beta chains were all obtained from the same sample, sequenced in a study of T cells after yellow fever vaccination. MiXCR, applied by TCRdb to the 5' RACE reads, yields one record per CDR3 protein. Of some 390,000 distinct CDR3 sequences listed, 15% to 20% are singletons. Sequences were derived from PBMCs, sampled before the yellow fever booster vaccination. The receptors were sampled from a man aged 18-30 years who received the YFV17D yellow fever vaccine.

The rearrangement links TRBV7-2 to TRBJ2-7, with 7 positions matching TRBD1. The CDR3 has 14 residues. Germline V gives CDR1 SGHTA, CDR2 FQGNSA. Trimming removed 5 bases from V and 7 bases from J; junction bases left unmatched: 11. The CDR3 loop reads CASSKGQPAGEQYV. For the CDR3, the DNA is TGTGCCAGCAGCAAGGGACAGCCTGCTGGAGAGCAGTACGTC.

CDR3: CASSYPGTSGASSYEQYV. In DNA form, the CDR3 reads TGTGCCAGCAGTTACCCCGGGACTAGCGGGGCGAGCTCCTACGAGCAGTACGTC. V is TRBV6-2 or TRBV6-3 and J is TRBJ2-7, with 13 bases identical to TRBD2. The ends lost 2 bases at V and 0 bases at J; junction bases unmatched: 7. This CDR3 contains 18 residues. Germline CDR1 and CDR2: MNHEY and SVGEGT.

CDR3 amino acids: CASRPGRGVGTEAFF. CDR3 DNA sequence: TGTGCCAGCAGGCCGGGGCGGGGAGTCGGCACTGAAGCTTTCTTT. The chain recombines TRBV27 with TRBJ1-1; maybe TRBD1 (5 bases). Trimming stripped 6 bases from V and 4 bases from J, with 18 bases between. The germline gives CDR1 MNHEY, CDR2 SMNVEV (reference sequence). The CDR3 covers 15 residues.

This clonotype has a handful of counts. The rearrangement links TRBV7-2 to TRBJ1-2, with 9 bases identical to TRBD1. The germline V gene has CDR1 SGHTA and CDR2 FQGNSA. The V and J ends lost 1 base and 2 bases, in that order; junction bases with no gene match: 5. CDR3 length equals 16 residues. This CDR3 is CASSLEGDRANYGYTF. For the CDR3, the DNA is TGTGCCAGCAGCTTAGAGGGGGACAGGGCGAACTATGGCTACACCTTC.

This clonotype came up a few times. The chain employs TRBV20-1 and TRBJ2-1; possibly TRBD2 for D (5 bases). CDR3 length: 14 residues. The V gene lost 6 bases and the J gene lost 3 bases, with 15 bases spanning the gap. Germline V CDR1 and CDR2: DFQATT, SNEGSKA (reference sequence). CDR3 nucleotides: TGCAGTGCCATCCCCGGCACTAGCTACAATGAGCAGTTCTTC. Amino acid sequence: CSAIPGTSYNEQFF.

The chain joins TRBV5-1 to TRBJ2-3; D is perhaps TRBD1 or TRBD2 (5 bases each). The CDR3 runs to 16 residues. The V gene's germline CDR1 is SGHRS and CDR2 YFSETQ. V was trimmed by 4 bases and J by 1 base, leaving 16 bases between them. In nucleotides, the CDR3 is TGCGCCAGCAGCCTCGGGGCCAGGACGGGCACAGATACGCAGTATTTT. Residues: CASSLGARTGTDTQYF.

This clonotype came up many times. The V gene is TRBV13, the J gene TRBJ1-3; D perhaps matches TRBD1 (6 bases). Trimming left V 4 bases short and J 4 bases short, with 8 bases between. The CDR3 is 13 residues long. Per germline, CDR1 PRHDT and CDR2 FYEKMQ (reference sequence). In DNA form, the CDR3 reads TGTGCCAGCAGCTGGGGGACAGGAAACACCATATATTTT. Translating gives CASSWGTGNTIYF.

This clonotype was picked up one time. The chain is built from TRBV20-1 and TRBJ2-1; 7 bases are shared with TRBD1. Unmatched junction bases numbered 6, after V lost 4 bases and J lost 3 bases. Germline-derived CDR1 and CDR2 are DFQATT and SNEGSKA (reference sequence). This CDR3 comprises 14 residues. This CDR3 reads CSATTGVIYNEQFF. CDR3 bases: TGCAGTGCTACTACAGGGGTTATCTACAATGAGCAGTTCTTC.

In this sample, this clonotype turned up a few times. The rearrangement links TRBV7-9 to TRBJ2-1; a weak D match, TRBD1 (6 bases). CDR3 length: 18 residues. V lost 4 bases, J lost 4 bases, and 23 bases lay in between. Germline V gene data show CDR1 as SEHNR and CDR2 as FQNEAQ (reference sequence). CDR3 DNA: TGTGCCAGCAGCTCACGTACCCACGGGACACAACCTTACAATGAGCAGTTCTTC. Encoded protein: CASSSRTHGTQPYNEQFF.

This clonotype turned up a few times. CDR3 DNA sequence: TGTGCCAGCAGCTTAGCCCCATCGGGCTCCTACGAGCAGTACGTC. This translates into CASSLAPSGSYEQYV. The chain joins TRBV11-2 to TRBJ2-7, with D uncertain. Trimming cost V 1 base and J 0 bases, with 10 bases left between them. Germline V CDR1 and CDR2: SGHAT, FQNNGV. The CDR3 totals 15 residues.

V gene TRBV3-1 combines with J gene TRBJ1-4, with 7 bases lining up with TRBD1. The CDR3 is 15 residues long. Germline CDR1 reads LGHDT; CDR2 reads YNNKEL (reference sequence). J lost 2 bases, V lost 4 bases, and 4 bases had no gene match. The CDR3 loop reads CASSPKQGTNEKLFF. CDR3 bases: TGTGCCAGCAGCCCAAAACAGGGGACTAATGAAAAACTGTTTTTT. Based on the CDR3 plus reference TRBV3-1 and TRBJ1-4, the full variable domain is DTAVSQTPKYLVTQMGNDKSIKCEQNLGHDTMYWYKQDSKKFLKIMFSYNNKELIINETVPNRFSPKSPDKAHLNLHINSLELGDSAVYFCASSPKQGTNEKLFFGSGTQLSVL.